The source of this T cell receptor beta chain is a study of blood T cell repertoires in COVID-19. Study context: Collection of acute and convalescent COVID-19 samples took place in the United States, Italy and Spain.

Original methodology: Quantification of nucleated cells was approximated via reference gene primer amplification. Sequencing used immunoSEQ multiplex PCR; TCRdb keeps in-frame clones, though not all of them. V, J and clone size are those of that table, while D and trimming were read from the DNA. The table has 180,000 or so clones, more than 85% seen once; the top ten hold 7% to 8%. This clone showed up just once. This CDR3 spans 17 amino acids. Unmatched junction bases numbered 10, after V lost 2 bases and J lost 5 bases. CDR1 is MGHRA and CDR2 is YSYEKL in the germline V gene. The source material was peripheral blood. The receptor was derived from a woman older than 75 in a cohort sampled during active or convalescent COVID-19. The chain has TRBV4-1 and TRBJ2-2, with 8 bases identical to TRBD1. CDR3 residues: CASSQSQRQGWTGELFF. The DNA for the CDR3 is TGCGCCAGCAGCCAATCTCAACGACAGGGGTGGACCGGGGAGCTGTTTTTT.